The entry below describes one TCR beta chain. Germline values: CDR1 SGHNT, CDR2 YYREEE (reference sequence). J was trimmed by 1 base and V by 4 bases; bases with no gene match: 9. The length of the CDR3 is 17 residues. In the original analysis: From reference gene primer amplification, estimates of nucleated cell counts were derived. The data were produced by immunoSEQ multiplex PCR, yet TCRdb's version contains in-frame clones alone and is incomplete. For V, J and clone size, that table is used; D and trimming come from the DNA. The sample includes about 97,000 clones, 80% to 95% seen only once; the top ten take approximately 1.9%. This specimen comes from a study of blood T cell repertoires in COVID-19.

This receptor was identified in a woman aged 50 to 65 with COVID-19, enrolled during active disease. Sequenced material: peripheral blood. The chain has TRBV5-4 and TRBJ1-2, with 11 bases matching TRBD1. The CDR3 spells CASSPRDRGWGNYGYTF. The DNA of the CDR3 is TGTGCCAGCAGCCCCCGGGACAGGGGGTGGGGTAACTATGGCTACACCTTC.